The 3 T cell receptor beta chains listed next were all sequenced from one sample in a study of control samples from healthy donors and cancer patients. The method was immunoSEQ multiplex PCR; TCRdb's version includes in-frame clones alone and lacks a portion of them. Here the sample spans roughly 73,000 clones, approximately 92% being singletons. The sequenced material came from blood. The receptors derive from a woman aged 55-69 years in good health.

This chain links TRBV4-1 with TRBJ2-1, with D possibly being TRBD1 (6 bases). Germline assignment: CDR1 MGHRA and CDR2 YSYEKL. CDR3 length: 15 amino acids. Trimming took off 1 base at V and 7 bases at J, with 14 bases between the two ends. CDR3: CASSQGTARWNEQFF. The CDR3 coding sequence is TGCGCCAGCAGCCAAGGGACAGCCCGTTGGAATGAGCAGTTCTTC.

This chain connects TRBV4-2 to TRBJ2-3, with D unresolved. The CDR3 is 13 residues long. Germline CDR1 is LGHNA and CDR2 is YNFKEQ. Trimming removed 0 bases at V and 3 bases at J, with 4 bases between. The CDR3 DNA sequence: TGTGCCAGCAGCCAAGAGGATACAGATACGCAGTATTTT. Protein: CASSQEDTDTQYF.

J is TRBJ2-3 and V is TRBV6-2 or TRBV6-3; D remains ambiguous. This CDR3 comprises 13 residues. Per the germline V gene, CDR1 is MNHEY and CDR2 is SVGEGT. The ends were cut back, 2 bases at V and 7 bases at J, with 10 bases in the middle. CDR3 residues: CASSYPEGYTQYF. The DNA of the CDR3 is TGTGCCAGCAGTTACCCGGAAGGTTATACGCAGTATTTT.